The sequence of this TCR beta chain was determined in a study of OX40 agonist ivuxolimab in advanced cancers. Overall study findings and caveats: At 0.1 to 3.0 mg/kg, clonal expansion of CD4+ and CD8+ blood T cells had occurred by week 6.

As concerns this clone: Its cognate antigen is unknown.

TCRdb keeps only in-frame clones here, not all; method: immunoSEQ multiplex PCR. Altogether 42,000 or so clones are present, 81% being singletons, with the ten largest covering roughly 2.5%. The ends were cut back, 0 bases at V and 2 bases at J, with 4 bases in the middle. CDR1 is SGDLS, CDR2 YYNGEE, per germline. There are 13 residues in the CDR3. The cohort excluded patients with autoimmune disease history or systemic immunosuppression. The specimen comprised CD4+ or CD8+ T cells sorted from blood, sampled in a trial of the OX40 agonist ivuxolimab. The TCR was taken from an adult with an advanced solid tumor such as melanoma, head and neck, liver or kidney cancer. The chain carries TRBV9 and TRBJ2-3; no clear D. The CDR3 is CASSVGNTDTQYF. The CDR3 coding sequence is TGTGCCAGCAGCGTAGGCAACACAGATACGCAGTATTTT. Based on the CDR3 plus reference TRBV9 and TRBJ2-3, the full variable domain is DSGVTQTPKHLITATGQRVTLRCSPRSGDLSVYWYQQSLDQGLQFLIQYYNGEERAKGNILERFSAQQFPDLHSELNLSSLELGDSALYFCASSVGNTDTQYFGPGTRLTVL.